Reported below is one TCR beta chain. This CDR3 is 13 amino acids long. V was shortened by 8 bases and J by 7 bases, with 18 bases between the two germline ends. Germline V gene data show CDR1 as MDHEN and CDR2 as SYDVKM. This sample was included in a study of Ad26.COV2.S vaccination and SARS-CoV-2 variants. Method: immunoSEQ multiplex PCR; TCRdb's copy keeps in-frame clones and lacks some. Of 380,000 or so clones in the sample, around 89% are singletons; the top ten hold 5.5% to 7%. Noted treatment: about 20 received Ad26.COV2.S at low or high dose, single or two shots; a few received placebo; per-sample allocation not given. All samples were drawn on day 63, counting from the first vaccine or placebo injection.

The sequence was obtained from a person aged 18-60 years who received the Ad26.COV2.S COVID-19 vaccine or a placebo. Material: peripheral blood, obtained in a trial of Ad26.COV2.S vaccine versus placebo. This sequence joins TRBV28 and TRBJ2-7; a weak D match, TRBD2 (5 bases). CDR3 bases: TGTGCCAGCTTCGGACTCCGATTTGGTGAGCAGTACTTC. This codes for CASFGLRFGEQYF.